This TCR beta chain appears in the sequencing data of a study of siplizumab effects on memory and regulatory T cells. Study findings and constraints: Memory cells seemed less diverse than naive T cells, which also seemed major contributors to the alloresponse. For mappable alloreactive CD4+ clones, the mean Treg-derived fraction was less than 70% with siplizumab and under 35% in controls.

Over a period of roughly 6 days at 37 degrees C, the mixed lymphocyte reaction cells were cocultured. Prior to a 1:1 mixing, responder PBMCs were labelled with CFSE and stimulator PBMCs with Violet Dye. On this clone: The antigen remains unidentified.

Trimming left V 2 bases short and J 5 bases short, with 11 bases between. Germline V lookup: CDR1 KGHSH, CDR2 LQKENI. This CDR3 comprises 14 residues. The protocol was immunoSEQ multiplex PCR, while the TCRdb copy is restricted to in-frame clones and leaves out a portion. The data contain some 15,000 clones, almost 50% of them seen just once; the ten biggest clones take up 7% to 9%. The clonotype comes from a human donor in good health; the cells came from an allogeneic mixed lymphocyte reaction. Sequenced sample: CFSE-low (dividing) CD4+ T cells sorted from an allogeneic mixed lymphocyte reaction. V and J are TRBV18 and TRBJ2-3; D may be TRBD2 (5 bases). The CDR3 is CASSPGVGKDTQYF. The CDR3 nucleotides are TGTGCCAGCTCACCAGGAGTCGGGAAAGATACGCAGTATTTT.